This passage covers 21 T cell receptor beta chains from one sample sequenced in a study of human T cells and chemical hapten exposure. TCRdb redid the calling of the RACE reads with MiXCR, one entry per CDR3 protein. The top ten hold 8% to 10% of the sample, which has over 55,000 distinct CDR3 sequences, 8% to 10% seen once. Specified time point: pre-sensitization, week 0. Described treatment: therapeutic diphenylcyclopropenone sensitization with weekly scalp DPC. The sequencing used whole blood, collected in connection with sensitization to the hapten diphenylcyclopropenone (DPC). The receptor set was obtained from a man in his forties with alopecia areata. Some clones in this sample may be carry-over from other donors' samples.

The chain uses TRBV18 and TRBJ1-5; D remains unclear. V was pared by 1 base and J by 4 bases, with 5 bases between. From germline, CDR1 is KGHSH and CDR2 LQKENI. This CDR3 is 13 amino acids long. The CDR3 DNA follows: TGTGCCAGCTCACCACAGGAGAATCAGCCCCAGCATTTT. Translated: CASSPQENQPQHF. The full variable domain, with the rest looked up from reference TRBV18 and TRBJ1-5, is NAGVMQNPRHLVRRRGQEARLRCSPMKGHSHVYWYRQLPEEGLKFMVYLQKENIIDESGMPKERFSAEFPKEGPSILRIQQVVRGDSAAYFCASSPQENQPQHFGDGTRLSIL.

This clonotype has a count of ten or more. The rearrangement uses TRBV7-2 and TRBJ2-3; TRBD2 might be the D (6 bases). Trimming removed 5 bases at V and 2 bases at J, with 17 bases between. The CDR3 has 16 amino acids. Per germline, CDR1 SGHTA and CDR2 FQGNSA. In DNA, the CDR3 is TGTGCCAGCAGCCGGCGAGGGACTTTGAACACAGATACGCAGTATTTT. This translates into CASSRRGTLNTDTQYF.

This clonotype has a count of ten or more. The chain employs TRBV28 and TRBJ1-5; D remains ambiguous. The CDR3 contains 13 residues. V was shortened by 2 bases and J by 9 bases, with 11 bases between the two germline ends. CDR1 and CDR2 (germline): MDHEN, SYDVKM. The CDR3 nucleotides are TGTGCCAGCAGTTTAATTAGTGAGTGGCCCCAGCATTTT. It yields the protein CASSLISEWPQHF.

This chain links TRBV18 with TRBJ2-7, with TRBD1 matching over 11 bases. CDR3 size: 15 residues. From germline, CDR1 is KGHSH and CDR2 LQKENI. Germline trimming cut 3 bases from V and 2 bases from J; bases unmatched to any gene: 3. The CDR3 is CASSPQGQGAYEQYF. The CDR3 DNA is TGTGCCAGCTCACCCCAGGGACAGGGGGCCTACGAGCAGTACTTC.

The V call is TRBV18, the J call TRBJ2-7, with 10 bases fitting TRBD2. With V trimmed by 3 bases and J by 3 bases, 14 bases remained unmatched. The CDR3 loop spans 18 amino acids. The germline V gene has CDR1 KGHSH and CDR2 LQKENI. The CDR3 sequence: CASSPRGSGRAQIYEQYF. The CDR3 DNA sequence: TGTGCCAGCTCACCCAGGGGGAGCGGGAGGGCGCAGATCTACGAGCAGTACTTC.

The chain recombines TRBV21-1 with TRBJ2-7; the table's TRBD1 call for D was not verified on the DNA. TRBV21-1 constitutes a pseudogene. This CDR3 is 13 amino acids long. The CDR3 reads CASSKEGYYEQYF. The CDR3 bases are TGTGCCAGCAGCAAAGAGGGGTACTACGAGCAGTACTTC.

Many counts were recorded for this clonotype. The chain combines TRBV7-2 with TRBJ2-3; perhaps D is TRBD1 or TRBD2 (5 bases each). V dropped 6 bases and J dropped 2 bases, with 15 bases sitting between them. Germline assignment: CDR1 SGHTA and CDR2 FQGNSA. The CDR3 has 15 amino acids. The CDR3 is CASSLWGSYTDTQYF. The CDR3 DNA is TGTGCCAGCAGTCTGTGGGGGTCTTACACAGATACGCAGTATTTT.

This clonotype was seen repeatedly, ten times or more. The CDR3 sequence: CATSRGEVAGAYEQYF. In DNA, the CDR3 is TGTGCCACCAGCAGAGGAGAGGTAGCGGGAGCGTACGAGCAGTACTTC. The chain has TRBV15 and TRBJ2-7; 9 bases agree with TRBD2. V was pared by 1 base and J by 4 bases, with 8 bases of the junction left unmatched. This CDR3 has 16 amino acids. The V gene's germline CDR1 is LNHNV and CDR2 YYDKDF (reference sequence).

This clonotype has at least ten counts. The V gene is TRBV7-9, the J gene TRBJ1-4; D is unclear. V lost 1 base and J lost 3, with 9 bases in between. The germline V gene encodes CDR1 SEHNR and CDR2 FQNEAQ (reference sequence). CDR3 length: 15 amino acids. CDR3 sequence reads: CASSLGIGANEKLFF. The CDR3 bases are TGTGCCAGCAGCTTAGGAATTGGAGCTAATGAAAAACTGTTTTTT. Using reference TRBV7-9 and TRBJ1-4 for the parts outside the CDR3, the full variable domain is DTGVSQNPRHKITKRGQNVTFRCDPISEHNRLYWYRQTLGQGPEFLTYFQNEAQLEKSRLLSDRFSAERPKGSFSTLEIQRTEQGDSAMYLCASSLGIGANEKLFFGSGTQLSVL.

This clonotype appeared many times. The rearrangement joins TRBV10-2 to TRBJ2-7; maybe TRBD1 (6 bases). The CDR3 contains 15 residues. Trimming removed 3 bases from V and 3 bases from J, with 15 bases in between. Germline V gives CDR1 WSHSY, CDR2 SAAADI. CDR3 region: CASSDFGTLDYEQYF. In nucleotides, the CDR3 is TGCGCCAGCAGTGACTTTGGGACACTTGACTACGAGCAGTACTTC.

This rearrangement joins TRBV20-1 to TRBJ2-3; no definite D call. The length of the CDR3 is 14 residues. In germline, CDR1 is DFQATT, CDR2 SNEGSKA (reference sequence). V shed 1 base and J shed 0 bases, with 8 bases lying between them. CDR3 bases: TGCAGTGCTAGAGTCGCCGTGAGCACAGATACGCAGTATTTT. Protein product: CSARVAVSTDTQYF.

The rearrangement links TRBV19 to TRBJ1-5, with unresolved D. Germline values: CDR1 LNHDA, CDR2 SQIVND (reference sequence). V gave up 11 bases and J gave up 0 bases, with 17 bases separating them. The CDR3 consists of 15 residues. Here the CDR3 reads CAGSTTHDSNQPQHF. The CDR3 DNA sequence: TGTGCCGGATCCACAACCCACGATAGCAATCAGCCCCAGCATTTT.

A word on this clonotype: A much larger clonotype is one base distant, so this may be a read error. The chain carries TRBV4-2 and TRBJ2-6; no definite D call. CDR1 is LGHNA, CDR2 YNFKEQ, per germline. This CDR3 has 17 amino acids. CDR3: CANSQPLQVSGANVLTF. Here the CDR3 DNA reads TGTGCCAACAGCCAACCCCTGCAAGTATCTGGGGCCAACGTCCTGACTTTC.

The chain couples TRBV28 to TRBJ1-1; D call uncertain. Per the germline V gene, CDR1 is MDHEN and CDR2 is SYDVKM. The CDR3 runs to 12 residues. V lost 8 bases and J lost 4, with 11 bases in between. The chain's CDR3 is CASHRASTEAFF. CDR3 nucleotide sequence: TGTGCCAGCCACCGTGCGAGCACTGAAGCTTTCTTT.

The V and J genes are TRBV5-4 and TRBJ2-2; 10 bases align to TRBD2. Trimming at V came to 4 bases and at J to 2 bases, leaving 5 bases not matched to a gene. The CDR3 is made up of 16 amino acids. Germline lookup yields CDR1 SGHNT and CDR2 YYREEE (reference sequence). The CDR3 sequence is CASSPGLAENTGELFF. The DNA for the CDR3 is TGTGCCAGCAGCCCAGGACTAGCGGAAAACACCGGGGAGCTGTTTTTT.

The sample holds many counts of this clonotype. The chain has TRBV28 and TRBJ2-7; D not certain. Germline-derived CDR1 and CDR2 are MDHEN and SYDVKM. Trimming shortened V by 3 bases and J by 4 bases, and 4 bases separated the two germline ends. The CDR3 runs to 11 residues. The CDR3 sequence is CASSFYYEQYF. As DNA, the CDR3 is TGTGCCAGCAGTTTCTATTACGAGCAGTACTTC. The variable domain in full, with the rest retrieved from reference TRBV28 and TRBJ2-7, is DVKVTQSSRYLVKRTGEKVFLECVQDMDHENMFWYRQDPGLGLRLIYFSYDVKMKEKGDIPEGYSVSREKKERFSLILESASTNQTSMYLCASSFYYEQYFGPGTRLTVT.

This clonotype was counted ten times or more. The chain combines TRBV10-3 with TRBJ2-3; 13 bases are shared with TRBD2. The V gene end was trimmed by 4 bases and the J gene end by 5 bases; junction bases not matched to a gene: 9. Germline CDR1 ENHRY, CDR2 SYGVKD. The CDR3 length is 17 residues. CDR3 amino acids: CAISAELAGGLEDTQYF. In DNA form, the CDR3 reads TGTGCCATCAGTGCAGAACTAGCGGGAGGGCTGGAAGATACGCAGTATTTT.

This clonotype was seen repeatedly, ten times or more. V and J are TRBV12-3 or TRBV12-4 and TRBJ2-5; D remains unclear. There are 14 residues in the CDR3. The V end was cut by 5 bases, the J end by 4 bases, with 14 bases between. CDR3: CASSPDPTRETQYF. Here the CDR3 DNA reads TGTGCCAGCAGTCCCGACCCGACCCGAGAGACCCAGTACTTC.

In its sample, this clonotype was seen a few times. The chain links TRBV7-9 to TRBJ2-3, with a possible D match to TRBD2 (5 bases). CDR3 length: 18 amino acids. Germline V lookup: CDR1 SEHNR, CDR2 FQNEAQ (reference sequence). Trimming took off 7 bases at V and 0 bases at J, with 23 bases between the two ends. The CDR3 DNA reads as TGTGCCAGCACCCAGGCCTGGCGCCGGGTAGCGAGCACAGATACGCAGTATTTT. It translates to CASTQAWRRVASTDTQYF.

This clonotype occurred a few times. The rearrangement joins TRBV7-9 to TRBJ2-1; no reliable D call. With 5 bases removed from V and 4 bases from J, the gap between germline ends came to 15 bases. CDR1 is SEHNR, CDR2 FQNEAQ, per germline (reference sequence). CDR3 size: 15 residues. CDR3 nucleotide sequence: TGTGCCAGCAGCGCCCCGGTCAGGAGTTACAATGAGCAGTTCTTC. It encodes CASSAPVRSYNEQFF.

Here the CDR3 DNA reads TGTGCCAGCTCCCCAACGGCCGGGGTCGACACCGGGGAGCTGTTTTTT. This translates into CASSPTAGVDTGELFF. The chain carries TRBV18 and TRBJ2-2, with a possible D match to TRBD2 (5 bases). V was shortened by 6 bases and J by 3 bases, with 17 bases between the two germline ends. In germline, CDR1 is KGHSH, CDR2 LQKENI. CDR3 length: 16 residues.